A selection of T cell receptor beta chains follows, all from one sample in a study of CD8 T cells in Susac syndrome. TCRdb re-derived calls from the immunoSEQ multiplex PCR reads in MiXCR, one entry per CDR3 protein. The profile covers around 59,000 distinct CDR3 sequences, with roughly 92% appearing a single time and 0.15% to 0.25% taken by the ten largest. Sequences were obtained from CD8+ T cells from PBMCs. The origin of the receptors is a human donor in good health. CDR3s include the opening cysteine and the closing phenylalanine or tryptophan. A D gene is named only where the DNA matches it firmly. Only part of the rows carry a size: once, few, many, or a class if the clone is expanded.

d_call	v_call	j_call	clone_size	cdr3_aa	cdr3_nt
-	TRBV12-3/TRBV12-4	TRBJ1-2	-	CASRGRAQEGYTF	TGTGCCAGCAGGGGGAGGGCCCAAGAGGGCTACACCTTC
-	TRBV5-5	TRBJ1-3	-	CASSPDWQGTGNTIYF	TGTGCCAGCAGCCCAGATTGGCAGGGGACTGGAAACACCATATATTTT
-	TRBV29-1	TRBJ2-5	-	CSVQGRQETQYF	TGCAGCGTGCAGGGACGTCAAGAGACCCAGTACTTC
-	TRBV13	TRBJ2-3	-	CASSRPGHSLSDTQYF	TGTGCCAGCAGCCGACCGGGACATAGTCTATCAGATACGCAGTATTTT
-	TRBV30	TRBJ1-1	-	CAWRDEYEAFF	TGTGCCTGGAGGGACGAATATGAAGCTTTCTTT
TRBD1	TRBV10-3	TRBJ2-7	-	CAISDPGQSTEQYF	TGTGCCATCAGCGACCCGGGACAGAGTACGGAGCAGTACTTC
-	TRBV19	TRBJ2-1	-	CASGGGGGNEQFF	TGTGCCAGTGGGGGAGGGGGGGGAAATGAGCAGTTCTTC
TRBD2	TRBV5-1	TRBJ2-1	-	CASSGGLALYNEQFF	TGCGCCAGCAGCGGAGGACTAGCCCTCTACAATGAGCAGTTCTTC
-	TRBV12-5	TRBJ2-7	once	CASGASTRGRGGLYEQYF	TGTGCTAGTGGTGCCTCGACGAGGGGGCGGGGTGGCCTCTACGAGCAGTACTTC
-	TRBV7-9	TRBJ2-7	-	CASSRDVGSSYEQYF	TGTGCCAGCAGCCGGGACGTAGGGAGCTCCTACGAGCAGTACTTC
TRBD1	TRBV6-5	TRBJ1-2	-	CASSYSTASYTGDEGYTF	TGTGCCAGCAGTTACTCGACGGCCTCCTACACAGGGGATGAGGGCTACACCTTC
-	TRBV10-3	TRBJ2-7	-	CAISESIAGYTYEQYF	TGTGCCATCAGTGAGTCGATCGCAGGGTACACCTACGAGCAGTACTTC
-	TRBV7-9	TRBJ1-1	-	CASSLGGGAISEAFF	TGTGCCAGCAGCTTAGGAGGGGGGGCGATCAGTGAAGCTTTCTTT
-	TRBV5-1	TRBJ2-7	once	CASSSIDSSYEQYF	TGCGCCAGCAGCTCAATCGACAGCTCCTACGAGCAGTACTTC
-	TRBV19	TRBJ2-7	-	CATAGQSYEQYF	TGTGCCACCGCGGGCCAGTCCTACGAGCAGTACTTC
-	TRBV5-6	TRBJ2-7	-	CASSWGVGTYEQYF	TGTGCCAGCAGCTGGGGGGTGGGAACCTACGAGCAGTACTTC
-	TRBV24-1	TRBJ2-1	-	CATSDLRRLDEQFF	TGTGCCACCAGTGATTTGCGCCGCCTGGATGAGCAGTTCTTC
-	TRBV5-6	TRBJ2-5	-	CASSLPGTKETQYF	TGTGCCAGCAGCTTGCCTGGGACAAAGGAGACCCAGTACTTC
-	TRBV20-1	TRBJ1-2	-	CSARGRDRITYGYTF	TGCAGTGCTAGGGGGAGAGACAGAATCACCTATGGCTACACCTTC
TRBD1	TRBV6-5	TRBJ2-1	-	CASNSGTGSYNEQFF	TGTGCCAGCAATTCCGGGACAGGGAGCTACAATGAGCAGTTCTTC
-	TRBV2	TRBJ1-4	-	CASSEGNRAANEKLFF	TGTGCCAGCAGTGAAGGCAACAGGGCGGCTAATGAAAAACTGTTTTTT
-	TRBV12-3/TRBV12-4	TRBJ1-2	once	CASSLSPGVGGYTF	TGTGCCAGCAGTTTAAGCCCAGGGGTAGGTGGCTACACCTTC
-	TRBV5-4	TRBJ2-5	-	CASSLAEGKETQYF	TGTGCCAGCAGCTTGGCCGAGGGTAAAGAGACCCAGTACTTC
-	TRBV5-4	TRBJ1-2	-	CASSLDRSLYGYTF	TGTGCCAGCAGCTTGGATCGGTCCCTCTATGGCTACACCTTC
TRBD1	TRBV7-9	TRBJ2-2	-	CASRPDRGQPDENTGGLFF	TGTGCCAGCAGACCCGACAGGGGCCAGCCGGACGAGAACACCGGGGGGCTGTTTTTT
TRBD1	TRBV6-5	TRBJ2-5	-	CASSSTGSETQYF	TGTGCCAGCAGTTCGACAGGGTCCGAGACCCAGTACTTC
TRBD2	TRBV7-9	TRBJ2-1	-	CASSPRAGTYNEQFF	TGTGCCAGCAGCCCGCGAGCGGGGACCTACAATGAGCAGTTCTTC
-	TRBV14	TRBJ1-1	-	CASSQHVGINTEAFF	TGTGCCAGCAGCCAACACGTCGGCATAAACACTGAAGCTTTCTTT
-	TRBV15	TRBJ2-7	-	CATSRDSGSGIHEQYF	TGTGCCACCAGCAGAGATTCGGGGTCTGGGATCCACGAGCAGTACTTC
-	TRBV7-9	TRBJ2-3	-	CASSLGSEGGATDTQYF	TGTGCCAGCAGCTTAGGTTCGGAGGGTGGGGCCACAGATACGCAGTATTTT
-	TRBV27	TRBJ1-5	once	CASSLQGSNQPQHF	TGTGCCAGCAGTCTTCAGGGGAGCAATCAGCCCCAGCATTTT
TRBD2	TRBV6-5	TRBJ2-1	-	CASGLAIYNEQFF	TGTGCCAGTGGACTAGCAATCTACAATGAGCAGTTCTTC
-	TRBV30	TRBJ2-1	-	CAWIVSYNEQFF	TGTGCCTGGATAGTCTCCTACAATGAGCAGTTCTTC
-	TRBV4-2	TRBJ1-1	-	CASSQDQAAENTEAFF	TGTGCCAGCAGCCAAGACCAGGCAGCCGAGAACACTGAAGCTTTCTTT
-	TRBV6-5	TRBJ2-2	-	CASSYQGNTGELFF	TGTGCCAGCAGTTACCAGGGGAACACCGGGGAGCTGTTTTTT
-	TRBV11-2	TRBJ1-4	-	CASSQTQGPGEKLFF	TGTGCCAGCAGCCAAACCCAGGGGCCTGGTGAAAAACTGTTTTTT
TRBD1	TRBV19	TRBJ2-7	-	CASSIVVGQGIYEQYF	TGTGCCAGTAGTATAGTCGTAGGACAGGGGATTTACGAGCAGTACTTC
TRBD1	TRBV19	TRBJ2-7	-	CASSSGTGISYEQYF	TGTGCCAGTAGTTCCGGGACAGGAATATCCTACGAGCAGTACTTC
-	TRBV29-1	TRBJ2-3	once	CSVDVDRLDTQYF	TGCAGCGTCGACGTTGACAGGCTCGATACGCAGTATTTT
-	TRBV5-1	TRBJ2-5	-	CASRWGTSEETQYF	TGCGCCAGTAGATGGGGCACCTCCGAAGAGACCCAGTACTTC
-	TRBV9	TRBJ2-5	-	CASSVAPTGKETQYF	TGTGCCAGCAGCGTAGCCCCTACAGGGAAAGAGACCCAGTACTTC